Reported below is one T cell receptor beta chain. Its target is unknown. These data come from a study of shared clonotypes between healthy human individuals. CDR3 size: 15 residues. V lost 6 bases and J lost 0; bases outside the gene matches: 7. Germline CDR1 is SNHLY and CDR2 is FYNNEI. Template for every sorted-subset replicate PCR totaled 150 to 250 ng DNA, some 30,000 T cell genomes. Clones were sequenced by immunoSEQ multiplex PCR, and TCRdb holds only the in-frame ones, with some missing. The sample yields 2 million to 2.5 million clones, under 95% seen once. Regarding the study as a whole: Clonotype sharing across donors was expected to vary with sequencing depth. Generation probabilities of non-shared clonotypes were lower (relative to those shared by all four donors).

This TCR derives from a man between 18 and 35 years old in good health. Some clones in this sample may be carry-over from other donors' samples. Input material: naive CD4+ T cells from PBMCs. Subset described: CD45RA+ positively selected. This chain uses TRBV2 with TRBJ2-7; 8 bases align to TRBD1. The CDR3 bases are TGTGCCAGCAGGGCGGACAGGGCGCTCTCCTACGAGCAGTACTTC. Amino acids: CASRADRALSYEQYF.